The entry below describes one T cell receptor beta chain. These data belong to a study of shared clonotypes between healthy human individuals. Healthy HIV-negative adults without recent acute infections or vaccinations served as donors. Sorted subsets were amplified in replicate PCRs using 200 to 250 ng DNA, 30,000 to 35,000 T cell genomes. Measured with immunoSEQ multiplex PCR; TCRdb has only the in-frame clones, and not every one. Of some 1.5 million clones in the sample, roughly 96% are singletons; the top ten hold 0.95% to 1.5%. The sample taken for sequencing was naive CD4+ T cells sorted from blood. Subset denoted: CD45RA+ positively selected. The receptor was isolated from a man under 40 in good health.

This CDR3 reads CATSGLLSYEQYF. CDR3 bases: TGCGCCACCTCGGGACTCTTATCCTACGAGCAGTACTTC. The V call is TRBV10-2, the J call TRBJ2-7; perhaps TRBD2 as D (6 bases). Looked up from germline, CDR1 is WSHSY and CDR2 is SAAADI. This CDR3 has 13 amino acids. Trimming took 10 bases from V and 1 from J, leaving 14 bases between them.